What follows is one T cell receptor (beta chain) and its context. Its antigen is undetermined. The data derive from a study of OX40 agonist ivuxolimab in advanced cancers. Study in general: People in dose escalation had one of these cancers: hepatocellular carcinoma, melanoma, renal cell or head and neck cancer.

The CDR3 loop spans 15 amino acids. V shed 0 bases and J shed 0 bases, with 8 bases lying between them. The germline V gene has CDR1 SGHRS and CDR2 YFSETQ. Regarding the study as a whole: With doses of 0.1-3.0 mg/kg, partial responders showed among the lowest clonal expansion. What antigens the expanded peripheral T cells recognized was never established. Expanded clones were, on average, more numerous among CD8+ T cells than CD4+.

The method was immunoSEQ multiplex PCR; TCRdb's version includes in-frame clones alone and lacks a portion of them. The table lists approximately 94,000 clones, approximately 90% of them singletons. The V gene is TRBV5-1, the J gene TRBJ2-3; D ambiguous. This TCR derives from an adult with an advanced solid tumor such as melanoma, head and neck, liver or kidney cancer. Sequenced here: CD4+ or CD8+ T cells sorted from blood, sampled in a trial of the OX40 agonist ivuxolimab. CDR3 DNA: TGCGCCAGCAGCTTGGAGGCCAGAAGCACAGATACGCAGTATTTT. The encoded protein is CASSLEARSTDTQYF. The full variable domain, with the rest looked up from reference TRBV5-1 and TRBJ2-3, is KAGVTQTPRYLIKTRGQQVTLSCSPISGHRSVSWYQQTPGQGLQFLFEYFSETQRNKGNFPGRFSGRQFSNSRSEMNVSTLELGDSALYLCASSLEARSTDTQYFGPGTRLTVL.